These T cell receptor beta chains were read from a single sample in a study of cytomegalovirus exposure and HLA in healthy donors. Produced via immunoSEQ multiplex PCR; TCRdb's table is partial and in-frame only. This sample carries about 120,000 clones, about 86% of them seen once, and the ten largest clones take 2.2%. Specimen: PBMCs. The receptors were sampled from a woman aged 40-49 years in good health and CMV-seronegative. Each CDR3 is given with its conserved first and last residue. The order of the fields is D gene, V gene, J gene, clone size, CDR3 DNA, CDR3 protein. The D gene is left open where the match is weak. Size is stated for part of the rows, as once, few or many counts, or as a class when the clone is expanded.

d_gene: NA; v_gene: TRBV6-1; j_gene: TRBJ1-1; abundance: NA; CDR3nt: TGTGCCAGCAGTGGGCAGTTTAGGGGGAACACTGAAGCTTTCTTT; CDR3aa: CASSGQFRGNTEAFF
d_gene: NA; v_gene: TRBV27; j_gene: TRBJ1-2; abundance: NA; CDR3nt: TGTGCCAGCAGGAAGGGGCTTAACTATGGCTACACCTTC; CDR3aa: CASRKGLNYGYTF
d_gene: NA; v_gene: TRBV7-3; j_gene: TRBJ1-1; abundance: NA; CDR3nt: TGTGCCAGCAGCGAATCTAGAGGGATGACTGAAGCTTTCTTT; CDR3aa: CASSESRGMTEAFF
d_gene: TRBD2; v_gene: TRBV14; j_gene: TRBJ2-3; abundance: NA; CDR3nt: TGTGCCAGCAGCCAAGATTCGGTCCTAGCGGGGGTCCGCACAGATACGCAGTATTTT; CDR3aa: CASSQDSVLAGVRTDTQYF
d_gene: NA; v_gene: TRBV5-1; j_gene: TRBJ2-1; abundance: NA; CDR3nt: TGCGCCAGCAGTTTAACAGGGTATGCCTACAATGAGCAGTTCTTC; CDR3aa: CASSLTGYAYNEQFF
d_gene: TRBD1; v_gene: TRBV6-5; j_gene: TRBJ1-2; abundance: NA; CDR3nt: TGTGCCAGCAGTTACTATACAGGGGTGGGGGGCTACACCTTC; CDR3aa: CASSYYTGVGGYTF
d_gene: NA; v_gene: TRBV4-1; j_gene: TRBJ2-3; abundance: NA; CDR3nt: TGCGCCAGCAGCCAACTGACTAGAAGAACAGATACGCAGTATTTT; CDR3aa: CASSQLTRRTDTQYF
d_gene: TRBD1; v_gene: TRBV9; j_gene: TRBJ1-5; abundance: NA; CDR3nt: TGTGCCAGCAGCGCCGGGACAGGGGGAGGGGGTCAGCCCCAGCATTTT; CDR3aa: CASSAGTGGGGQPQHF
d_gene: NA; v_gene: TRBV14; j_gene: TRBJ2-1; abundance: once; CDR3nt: TGTGCCAGCAGCCAAGACGTTTTGGGGCCAATCTCCTACAATGAGCAGTTCTTC; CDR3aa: CASSQDVLGPISYNEQFF
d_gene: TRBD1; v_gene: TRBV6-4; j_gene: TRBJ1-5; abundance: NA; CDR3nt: TGTGCCAGCAGTGACTCGAAGGTACGGGGACAGGGGACCGAACAGCCCCAGCATTTT; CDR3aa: CASSDSKVRGQGTEQPQHF
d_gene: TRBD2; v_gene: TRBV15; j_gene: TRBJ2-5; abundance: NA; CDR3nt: TGTGCCACCAGCAGTGACGTCCTTTTAGGGCTAGCGGAACAAGAGACCCAGTACTTC; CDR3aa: CATSSDVLLGLAEQETQYF
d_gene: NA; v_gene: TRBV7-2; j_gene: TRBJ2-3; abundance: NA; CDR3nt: TGTGCCAGCAGCACGGACAGTAGATCAGATACGCAGTATTTT; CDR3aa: CASSTDSRSDTQYF
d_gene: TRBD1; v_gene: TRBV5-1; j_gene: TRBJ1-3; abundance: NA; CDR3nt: TGCGCCAGCAGCTCAACAGGGGTCGCTGGAAACACCATATATTTT; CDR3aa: CASSSTGVAGNTIYF
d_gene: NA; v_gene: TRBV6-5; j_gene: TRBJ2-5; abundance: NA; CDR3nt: TGTGCCAGCATGACTATACAGCCCCATGAGACCCAGTACTTC; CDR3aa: CASMTIQPHETQYF
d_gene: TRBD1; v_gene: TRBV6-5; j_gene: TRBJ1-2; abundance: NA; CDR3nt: TGTGCCAGCAGAAGACAGGGAAACTATGGCTACACCTTC; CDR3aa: CASRRQGNYGYTF
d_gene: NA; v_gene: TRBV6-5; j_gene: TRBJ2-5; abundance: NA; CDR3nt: TGTGCCAGCAGTTTTTGGTCAGGGTCAGAGACCCAGTACTTC; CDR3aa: CASSFWSGSETQYF
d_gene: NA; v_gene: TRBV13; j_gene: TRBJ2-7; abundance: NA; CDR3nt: TGTGCCAGCAGCCTTACCGAATACGAGCAGTACTTC; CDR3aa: CASSLTEYEQYF
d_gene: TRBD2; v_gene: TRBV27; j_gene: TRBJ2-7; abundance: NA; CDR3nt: TGTGCCAGCAGGAGGATCGGGAGGGCCTTCTACGAGCAGTACTTC; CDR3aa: CASRRIGRAFYEQYF
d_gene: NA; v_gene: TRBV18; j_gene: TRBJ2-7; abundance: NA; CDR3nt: TGTGCCAGCTCACCAGGACAGCCTCTCGAGCAGTACTTC; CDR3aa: CASSPGQPLEQYF
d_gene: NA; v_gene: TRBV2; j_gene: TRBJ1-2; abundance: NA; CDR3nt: TGTGCCAGGAGAGACACAGGTCCTAACTATGGCTACACCTTC; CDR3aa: CARRDTGPNYGYTF
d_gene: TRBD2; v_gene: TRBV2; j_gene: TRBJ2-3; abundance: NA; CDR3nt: TGTGCCAGCAGTGCCGGGGGGGGCGTAGATACGCAGTATTTT; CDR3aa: CASSAGGGVDTQYF
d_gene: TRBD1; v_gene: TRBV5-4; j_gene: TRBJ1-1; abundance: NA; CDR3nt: TGTGCCAGCAGCTTGGCCGGACAGGGGGCGAACACTGAAGCTTTCTTT; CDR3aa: CASSLAGQGANTEAFF
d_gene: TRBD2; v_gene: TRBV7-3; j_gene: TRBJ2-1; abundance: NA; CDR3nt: TGTGCCAGCAGCCTTAGCGGGAGCTCCTACAATGAGCAGTTCTTC; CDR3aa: CASSLSGSSYNEQFF
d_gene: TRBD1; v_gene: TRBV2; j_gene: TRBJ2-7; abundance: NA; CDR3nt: TGTGCCAGCAGTCCCGGGACAGGGGGCTACGAGCAGTACTTC; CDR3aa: CASSPGTGGYEQYF
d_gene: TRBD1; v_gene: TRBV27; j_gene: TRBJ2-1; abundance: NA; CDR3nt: TGTGCCAGCAGTCCGCACCGCTCTACCGGGACAGGGGTCGAGCAGTTCTTC; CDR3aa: CASSPHRSTGTGVEQFF
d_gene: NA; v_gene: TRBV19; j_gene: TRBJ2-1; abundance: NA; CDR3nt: TGTGCCAGTAGTTGGGTCGGGTTTTATAATGAGCAGTTCTTC; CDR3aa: CASSWVGFYNEQFF
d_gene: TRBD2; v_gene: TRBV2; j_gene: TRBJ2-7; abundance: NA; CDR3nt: TGTGCCAGTGTGATGGGGGGAGGGCCTTTGGAGCAGTACTTC; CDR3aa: CASVMGGGPLEQYF
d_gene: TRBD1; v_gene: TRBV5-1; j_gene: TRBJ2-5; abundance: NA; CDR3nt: TGCGCCAGCAAAGATACAGGGGGCAGTGAGACCCAGTACTTC; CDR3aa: CASKDTGGSETQYF
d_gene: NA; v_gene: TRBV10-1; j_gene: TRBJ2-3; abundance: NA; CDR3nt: TGCGCCAGCAGTGAGAAAGGACAGAGCACAGATACGCAGTATTTT; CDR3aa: CASSEKGQSTDTQYF
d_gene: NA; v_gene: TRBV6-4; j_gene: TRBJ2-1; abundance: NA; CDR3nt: TGTGCCAGCAGTGACTCGATGGACTACTCAGACAATGAGCAGTTCTTC; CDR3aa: CASSDSMDYSDNEQFF
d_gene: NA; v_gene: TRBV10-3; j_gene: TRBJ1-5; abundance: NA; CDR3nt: TGTGCCATCAGGGGCGAACGCAATCAGCCCCAGCATTTT; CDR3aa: CAIRGERNQPQHF
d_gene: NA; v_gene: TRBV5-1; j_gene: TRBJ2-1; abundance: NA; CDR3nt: TGCGCCAGCAGCTTGACAGGTTATGAGCAGTTCTTC; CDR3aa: CASSLTGYEQFF
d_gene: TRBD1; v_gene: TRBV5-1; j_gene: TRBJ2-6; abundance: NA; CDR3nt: TGCGCCAGCAGCGCGACAGGGACTGGGGCCAACGTCCTGACTTTC; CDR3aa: CASSATGTGANVLTF
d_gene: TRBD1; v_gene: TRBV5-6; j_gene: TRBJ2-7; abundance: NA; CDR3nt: TGTGCCAGCAGCTTGGCCAGGGGGTCATTTCAGTCAGCCTACGAGCAGTACTTC; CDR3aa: CASSLARGSFQSAYEQYF
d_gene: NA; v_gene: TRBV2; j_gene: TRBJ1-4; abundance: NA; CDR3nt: TGTGCCAGAGGACACACTGGCCTGATGGGGCCTAATGAAAAACTGTTTTTT; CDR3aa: CARGHTGLMGPNEKLFF
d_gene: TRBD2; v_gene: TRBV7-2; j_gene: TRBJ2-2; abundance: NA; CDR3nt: TGTGCCAGCAGCCCTCTTAGCGGGACCACCGGGGAGCTGTTTTTT; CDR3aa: CASSPLSGTTGELFF
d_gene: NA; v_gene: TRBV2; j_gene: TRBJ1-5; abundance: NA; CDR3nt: TGTGCCAGCAAGGGGCAACTGGAACAGCCCCAGCATTTT; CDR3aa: CASKGQLEQPQHF
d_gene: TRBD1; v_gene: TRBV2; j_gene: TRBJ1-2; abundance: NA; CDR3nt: TGTGCCAGCAGGCCTCGGACAGGAACTAACTATGGCTACACCTTC; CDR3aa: CASRPRTGTNYGYTF
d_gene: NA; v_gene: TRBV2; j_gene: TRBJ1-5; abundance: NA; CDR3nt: TGTGCCAGCAGTGCGACAGCTAGTAGCAATCAGCCCCAGCATTTT; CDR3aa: CASSATASSNQPQHF
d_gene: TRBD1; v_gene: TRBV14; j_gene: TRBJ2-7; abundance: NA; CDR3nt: TGTGCCAGCAGCCAGGACGGGACAGGGCTCCTGGGGGAGAAGCAGTACTTC; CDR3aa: CASSQDGTGLLGEKQYF
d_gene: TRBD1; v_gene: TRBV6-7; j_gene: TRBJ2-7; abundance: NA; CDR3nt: TGTGCCAGCAGAGCCAGACCGGGACAGGGCCTCGAGCAGTACTTC; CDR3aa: CASRARPGQGLEQYF
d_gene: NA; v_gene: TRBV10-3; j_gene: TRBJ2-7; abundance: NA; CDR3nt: TGTGCCATCAGTGAGAATCGGGTAGGTAGGTACGAGCAGTACTTC; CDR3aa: CAISENRVGRYEQYF
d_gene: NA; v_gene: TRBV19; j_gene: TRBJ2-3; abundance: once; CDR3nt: TGTGCCAGTAGTGTTACTAGATCCGGGACAGATACGCAGTATTTT; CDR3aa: CASSVTRSGTDTQYF
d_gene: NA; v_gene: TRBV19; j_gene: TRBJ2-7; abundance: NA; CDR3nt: TGTGCCAGTAGTCCCTCGAGGCGGAAGGTATACGAGCAGTACTTC; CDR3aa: CASSPSRRKVYEQYF
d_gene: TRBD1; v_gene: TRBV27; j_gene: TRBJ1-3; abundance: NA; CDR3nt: TGTGCCAGCAGTTTCAGGGGGAGTTCAGGAAACACCATATATTTT; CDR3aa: CASSFRGSSGNTIYF
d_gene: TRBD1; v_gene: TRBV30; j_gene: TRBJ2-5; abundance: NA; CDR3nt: TGTGCCTGGAGTGAGTCCGGCAGGGGGTTTTCAGAGGCCCAGTACTTC; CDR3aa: CAWSESGRGFSEAQYF
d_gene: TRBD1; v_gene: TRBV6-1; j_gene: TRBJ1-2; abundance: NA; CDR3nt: TGTGCCAGCACTAGGACAGGGAATGATGGCTACACCTTC; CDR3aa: CASTRTGNDGYTF
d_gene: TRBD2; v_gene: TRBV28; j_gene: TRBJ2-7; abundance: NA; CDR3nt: TGTGCCAGCAGTTTAAAGGCTAGCGGGAGTCGGGAGCAGTACTTC; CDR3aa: CASSLKASGSREQYF
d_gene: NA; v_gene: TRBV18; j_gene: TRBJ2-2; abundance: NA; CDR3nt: TGTGCCAGCTCACCGGGACAGAACACCGGGGAGCTGTTTTTT; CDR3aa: CASSPGQNTGELFF
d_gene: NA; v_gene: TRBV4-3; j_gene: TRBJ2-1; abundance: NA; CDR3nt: TGCGCCAGCAGCCAAGGGGAGGCTGGCTACAATGAGCAGTTCTTC; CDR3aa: CASSQGEAGYNEQFF
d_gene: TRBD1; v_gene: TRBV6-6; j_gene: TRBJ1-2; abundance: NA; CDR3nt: TGTGCCAGCAGGACCCGACAGGGGCGTCTTGGCTACACCTTC; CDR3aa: CASRTRQGRLGYTF
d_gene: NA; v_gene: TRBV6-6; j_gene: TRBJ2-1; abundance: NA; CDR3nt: TGTGCCAGCAGTCAGGGTCACAATGAGCAGTTCTTC; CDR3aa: CASSQGHNEQFF
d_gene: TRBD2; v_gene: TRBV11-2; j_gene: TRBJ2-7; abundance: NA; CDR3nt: TGTGCCAGCAGCTTGGGGACTAGCGGGAGGGTCTACGAGCAGTACTTC; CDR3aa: CASSLGTSGRVYEQYF
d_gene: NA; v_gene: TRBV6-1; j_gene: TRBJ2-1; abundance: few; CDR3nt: TGTGCCAGCAGTGAAAATTTAGCGGTCCGAAGCGGCAATGAGCAGTTCTTC; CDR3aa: CASSENLAVRSGNEQFF
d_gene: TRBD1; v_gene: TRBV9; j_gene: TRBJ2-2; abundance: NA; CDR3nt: TGTGCCAGCAGCGTCAGGACAGGGCCCGGGGAGCTGTTTTTT; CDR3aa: CASSVRTGPGELFF